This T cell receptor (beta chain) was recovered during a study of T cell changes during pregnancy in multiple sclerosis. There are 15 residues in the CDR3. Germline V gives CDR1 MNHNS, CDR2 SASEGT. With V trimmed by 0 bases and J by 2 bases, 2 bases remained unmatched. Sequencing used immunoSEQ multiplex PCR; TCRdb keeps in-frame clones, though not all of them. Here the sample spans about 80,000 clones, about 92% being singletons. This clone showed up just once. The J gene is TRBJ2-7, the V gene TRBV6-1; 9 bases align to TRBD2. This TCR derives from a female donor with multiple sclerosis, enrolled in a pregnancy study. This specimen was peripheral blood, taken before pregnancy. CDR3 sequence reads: CASSEALAGPYEQYF. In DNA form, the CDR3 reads TGTGCCAGCAGTGAAGCGCTAGCGGGGCCCTACGAGCAGTACTTC.